This T cell receptor (beta chain) was captured by sequencing in a study of blood T cell repertoires in COVID-19. Study summary: The cDNA or gDNA used as material had been derived from T cells, B-cell-depleted T cells, or PBMCs.

The CDR3 totals 16 residues. The junction had 9 bases not matched to a gene; V was cut back by 4 bases and J by 5 bases. Looked up from germline, CDR1 is MNHEY and CDR2 is SMNVEV (reference sequence). Produced via immunoSEQ multiplex PCR; TCRdb's table is partial and in-frame only. This table holds roughly 190,000 clones, 82% found once. The sequence was collected from a man in his forties who had recovered from COVID-19. The chain is built from TRBV27 and TRBJ2-5; 11 nucleotides align to TRBD2. Sequences were obtained from PBMCs or T cells enriched from blood (not recorded which). CDR3 amino acids: CASSSPGLAGRETQYF. In DNA form, the CDR3 reads TGTGCCAGCAGTTCACCCGGACTAGCGGGTCGGGAGACCCAGTACTTC.